This T cell receptor (beta chain) was identified in a study of T-cell memory formation after mild COVID-19. Whole-study results and caveats: Clones contracting across day 15 to 85 had a balanced CD4/CD8 profile; later expanding clones leaned CD4+.

The germline CDR1 and CDR2 sequences are MNHEY and SVGEGT. Deletions cut 5 bases from V and 0 bases from J, with 10 bases between. The CDR3 length is 14 residues. This clonotype was seen a handful of times. Its antigen is unidentified. TCR alpha and TCR beta cDNA libraries with sample barcodes and UMIs came from 5'RACE using constant-segment primers. Using its own MiXCR run on the 5' RACE reads, TCRdb lists one record per CDR3 protein. The profile shows 300,000 to 350,000 distinct CDR3 sequences, approximately 15% of them singletons. The clonotype was recovered from a man aged 18 to 30 who had mild COVID-19 (a few samples of this study predate the infection). Cell type and time point are not known. What was sequenced was PBMCs or a T cell subset sorted from them (not recorded which). The chain joins TRBV6-2 or TRBV6-3 to TRBJ1-1; D is uncertain. Here the CDR3 DNA reads TGTGCCAGCAGTGGCGGGCAGGTGAACACTGAAGCTTTCTTT. This encodes CASSGGQVNTEAFF.